This is a list of T cell receptor beta chains from one sample in a study of shared clonotypes between healthy human individuals. Using immunoSEQ multiplex PCR, the repertoire was profiled, and TCRdb retains in-frame clones only, with some absent. The sample shows about 680,000 clones, approximately 79% of them seen only once. Sequencing was carried out using memory CD4+ T cells sorted from blood. The receptor source for this set is a woman younger than 45 in good health. The CDR3 runs from the conserved cysteine through the conserved F or W. The D gene is left open where the match is weak. Part of the rows lack a size; the others show once, few, many or a class for expanded clones.

J gene,CDR3 length,D gene,V gene,clone size,CDR3 protein,CDR3 DNA
TRBJ2-1,13,NA,TRBV5-4,NA,CASSFRTANEQFF,TGTGCCAGCAGCTTTCGGACCGCGAATGAGCAGTTCTTC
TRBJ2-6,15,NA,TRBV7-8,NA,CASSLDGNGANVLTF,TGTGCCAGCAGCTTAGATGGTAATGGGGCCAACGTCCTGACTTTC
TRBJ2-1,16,TRBD2,TRBV10-2,NA,CASSAVTSGTGNEQFF,TGCGCCAGCAGTGCGGTCACTAGCGGGACGGGTAATGAGCAGTTCTTC
TRBJ2-2,13,NA,TRBV7-2,NA,CASSFRHHGELFF,TGTGCCAGCAGCTTCCGACATCACGGGGAGCTGTTTTTT
TRBJ2-5,13,NA,TRBV18,NA,CASSEQNQETQYF,TGTGCCAGCTCGGAGCAGAACCAAGAGACCCAGTACTTC
TRBJ1-1,13,NA,TRBV6-5,NA,CASAPLSSTEAFF,TGTGCCAGCGCACCACTATCGAGCACTGAAGCTTTCTTT
TRBJ1-5,14,TRBD1,TRBV7-9,NA,CASSLDRGPQPQHF,TGTGCCAGCAGCTTGGACAGGGGGCCTCAGCCCCAGCATTTT
TRBJ2-2,17,NA,TRBV4-1,once,CASSRLDMISRTGELFF,TGCGCCAGCAGCCGCCTAGACATGATCTCACGCACCGGGGAGCTGTTTTTT
TRBJ2-3,15,NA,TRBV9,NA,CASSVALSPTDTQYF,TGTGCCAGCAGCGTAGCCCTTTCTCCCACAGATACGCAGTATTTT
TRBJ2-7,13,TRBD2,TRBV28,NA,CASISGSNHEQYF,TGTGCCAGCATCAGCGGGAGTAACCACGAGCAGTACTTC
TRBJ2-3,16,NA,TRBV13,NA,CASSLGGSRVADTQYF,TGTGCCAGCAGCTTAGGAGGGAGCCGGGTGGCAGATACGCAGTATTTT
TRBJ1-1,16,TRBD1,TRBV28,NA,CASSYIRTGGNTEAFF,TGTGCCAGCAGTTATATAAGGACAGGGGGAAACACTGAAGCTTTCTTT
TRBJ2-1,16,NA,TRBV4-1,few,CASSQGTGTRNNEQFF,TGCGCCAGCAGCCAAGGCACAGGGACCCGGAACAATGAGCAGTTCTTC
TRBJ1-1,13,NA,TRBV7-8,NA,CASSQQADTEAFF,TGTGCCAGCAGCCAACAGGCTGACACTGAAGCTTTCTTT
TRBJ1-5,14,TRBD1,TRBV30,many,CAWSGQGAGQPQHF,TGTGCCTGGTCAGGACAGGGGGCGGGACAGCCCCAGCATTTT
TRBJ2-7,13,TRBD2,TRBV14,NA,CASRGTSGSKLYF,TGTGCCAGCAGAGGGACTAGCGGGAGTAAATTGTACTTC
TRBJ2-1,15,TRBD2,TRBV7-9,NA,CASSLAGISYNEQFF,TGTGCCAGCAGTCTAGCGGGGATCTCCTACAATGAGCAGTTCTTC
TRBJ2-1,15,NA,TRBV9,NA,CASSVAGATVNEQFF,TGTGCCAGCAGCGTAGCGGGGGCGACTGTTAATGAGCAGTTCTTC
TRBJ2-7,14,TRBD2,TRBV7-9,many,CASNLAGASYEQYF,TGTGCCAGCAACCTAGCGGGAGCGTCCTACGAGCAGTACTTC
TRBJ2-7,14,TRBD2,TRBV5-1,NA,CASSRLAGGSEQYF,TGCGCCAGCAGCAGACTAGCGGGAGGTAGCGAGCAGTACTTC
TRBJ2-3,14,TRBD2,TRBV27,NA,CASAKLADTDTQYF,TGTGCCAGCGCTAAACTAGCGGACACAGATACGCAGTATTTT
TRBJ1-2,13,TRBD1,TRBV30,NA,CAWKGQGLGGYTF,TGTGCCTGGAAAGGACAGGGGCTGGGTGGCTACACCTTC
TRBJ2-5,12,TRBD1,TRBV29-1,NA,CSVTGGEETQYF,TGCAGCGTGACAGGGGGCGAAGAGACCCAGTACTTC
TRBJ2-7,13,NA,TRBV6-6,NA,CASRAQGSHEQYF,TGTGCCAGCAGGGCACAGGGTTCCCACGAGCAGTACTTC
TRBJ1-2,13,NA,TRBV18,few,CASGRGANYGYTF,TGTGCCAGCGGGAGGGGTGCTAACTATGGCTACACCTTC
TRBJ2-2,15,TRBD2,TRBV14,NA,CASSRSGTDTGELFF,TGTGCCAGCAGCCGAAGCGGGACCGACACCGGGGAGCTGTTTTTT
TRBJ2-2,14,NA,TRBV9,few,CASSARMRDGELFF,TGTGCCAGCAGCGCCCGAATGAGGGACGGGGAGCTGTTTTTT
TRBJ2-7,13,TRBD2,TRBV7-3,NA,CASSLTAGDEQYF,TGTGCCAGCAGCTTAACAGCGGGAGACGAGCAGTACTTC
TRBJ2-2,11,NA,TRBV6-1,NA,CAGSETGELFF,TGTGCCGGGAGCGAGACCGGGGAGCTGTTTTTT
TRBJ1-1,13,NA,TRBV15,NA,CATSRGENTEAFF,TGTGCCACCAGCAGAGGAGAGAACACTGAAGCTTTCTTT
TRBJ2-5,15,TRBD1,TRBV6-5,NA,CASSFGTGGFETQYF,TGTGCCAGCAGTTTTGGGACAGGGGGTTTTGAGACCCAGTACTTC
TRBJ1-5,14,TRBD1,TRBV28,NA,CASSQTTGIQPQHF,TGTGCCAGCAGCCAGACGACAGGGATCCAGCCCCAGCATTTT
TRBJ1-1,13,NA,TRBV6-5,NA,CASHGLGNTEAFF,TGTGCCAGCCACGGACTCGGAAACACTGAAGCTTTCTTT
TRBJ2-3,16,NA,TRBV19,NA,CASSRQGAGDTDTQYF,TGTGCCAGTAGTCGACAGGGAGCGGGGGACACAGATACGCAGTATTTT
TRBJ2-1,15,TRBD2,TRBV5-5,NA,CASSMLAGSYNEQFF,TGTGCCAGCAGTATGCTAGCGGGGTCCTACAATGAGCAGTTCTTC
TRBJ2-1,17,TRBD2,TRBV28,NA,CASSSLAGGMFYNEQFF,TGTGCCAGCAGTTCACTAGCGGGTGGGATGTTCTACAATGAGCAGTTCTTC
TRBJ2-5,14,NA,TRBV2,NA,CASSEWTAQETQYF,TGTGCCAGCAGTGAGTGGACGGCCCAAGAGACCCAGTACTTC
TRBJ2-3,16,TRBD2,TRBV7-9,NA,CASSLELAGDTDTQYF,TGTGCCAGCAGCTTAGAACTAGCGGGGGACACAGATACGCAGTATTTT
TRBJ2-5,13,NA,TRBV6-1,NA,CASGRTDQETQYF,TGTGCCAGCGGGCGGACAGACCAAGAGACCCAGTACTTC
TRBJ1-1,12,NA,TRBV6-5,many,CASSSQGLEAFF,TGTGCCAGCAGTTCACAGGGACTTGAAGCTTTCTTT
TRBJ2-7,13,NA,TRBV28,NA,CASIGAIRYEQYF,TGTGCCAGCATCGGAGCTATAAGGTACGAGCAGTACTTC
TRBJ2-4,12,NA,TRBV6-1,NA,CAGGQGGGIQYF,TGTGCCGGCGGGCAGGGAGGAGGCATTCAGTACTTC